This TCR beta chain was identified during a study of blood T cell repertoires in COVID-19. Study-wide context: Sites in the United States, Italy and Spain provided acute and convalescent COVID-19 samples. The analysed material was cDNA or gDNA that came from T cells, B-cell-depleted T cells, or PBMCs.

Per germline, CDR1 SGHTA and CDR2 FQGNSA. The length of the CDR3 is 12 residues. With 4 bases clipped from V and 8 bases from J, the junction kept 2 bases outside the gene matches. In the authors' methods: Reference gene primers were amplified, and this amplification served to estimate nucleated cell counts. Measured with immunoSEQ multiplex PCR; TCRdb has only the in-frame clones, and not every one. For V, J and clone size, that table is used; D and trimming come from the DNA. The sample lists 100,000 to 120,000 clones; 75% to 85% were seen once. The chain couples TRBV7-2 to TRBJ2-5; 9 nucleotides line up with TRBD1. Sequenced input: peripheral blood. This receptor was obtained from a woman aged 60-75 years with acute or convalescent COVID-19. The CDR3 region has the DNA TGTGCCAGCAGCTGGGACAGGGAAACCCAGTACTTC. Translating gives CASSWDRETQYF.